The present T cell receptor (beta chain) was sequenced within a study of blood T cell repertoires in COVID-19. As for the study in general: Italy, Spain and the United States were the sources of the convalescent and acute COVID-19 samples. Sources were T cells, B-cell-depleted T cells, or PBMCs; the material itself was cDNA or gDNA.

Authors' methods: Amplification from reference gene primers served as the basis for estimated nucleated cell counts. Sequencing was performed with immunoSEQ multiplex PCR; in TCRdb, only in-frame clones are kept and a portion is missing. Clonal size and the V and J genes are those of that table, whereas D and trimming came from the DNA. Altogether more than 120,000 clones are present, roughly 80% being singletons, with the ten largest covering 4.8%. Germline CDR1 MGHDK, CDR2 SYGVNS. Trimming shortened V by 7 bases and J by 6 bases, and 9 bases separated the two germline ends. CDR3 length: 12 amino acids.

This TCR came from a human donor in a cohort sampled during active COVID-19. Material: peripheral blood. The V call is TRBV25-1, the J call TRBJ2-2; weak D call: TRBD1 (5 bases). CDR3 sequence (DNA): TGTGCCAGCACGGCAGGGTCCGGGGAGCTGTTTTTT. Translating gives CASTAGSGELFF.